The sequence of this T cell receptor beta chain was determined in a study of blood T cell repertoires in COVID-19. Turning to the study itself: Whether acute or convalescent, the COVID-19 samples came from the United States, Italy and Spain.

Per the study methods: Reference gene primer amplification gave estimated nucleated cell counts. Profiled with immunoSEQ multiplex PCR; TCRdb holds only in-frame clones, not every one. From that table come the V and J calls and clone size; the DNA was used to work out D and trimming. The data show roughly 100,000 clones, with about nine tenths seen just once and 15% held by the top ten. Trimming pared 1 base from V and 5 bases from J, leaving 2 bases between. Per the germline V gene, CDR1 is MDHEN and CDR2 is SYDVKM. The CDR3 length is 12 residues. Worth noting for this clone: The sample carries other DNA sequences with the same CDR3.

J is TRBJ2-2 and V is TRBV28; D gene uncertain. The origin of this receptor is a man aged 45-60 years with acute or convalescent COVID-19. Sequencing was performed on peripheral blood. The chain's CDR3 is CASSLLTGELFF. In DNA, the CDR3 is TGTGCCAGCAGTTTATTAACCGGGGAGCTGTTTTTT.